This TCR beta chain originates from a study of T cell changes during pregnancy in multiple sclerosis. This CDR3 spans 14 amino acids. CDR1 is SGHTA, CDR2 FQGNSA, per germline. The V gene end was trimmed by 5 bases and the J gene end by 10 bases; junction bases not matched to a gene: 8. The repertoire was sequenced with immunoSEQ multiplex PCR; TCRdb's copy has only in-frame clones and lacks some. The sample carries 90,000 to 120,000 clones, just over 90% recorded once. This clone was observed a few times. This sequence was found in a female donor with multiple sclerosis, enrolled in a pregnancy study. The sample was peripheral blood, taken after pregnancy. The chain recombines TRBV7-2 with TRBJ1-6, with TRBD1 matching 7 bases. Written as DNA, the CDR3 is TGTGCCAGCAGCCAAAGACAGGGCAACTCACCCCTCCACTTT. The encoded protein is CASSQRQGNSPLHF.